Listed below are T cell receptor beta chains from one sample, sequenced in a study of cytomegalovirus exposure and HLA in healthy donors. Produced via immunoSEQ multiplex PCR; TCRdb's table is partial and in-frame only. Listed are about 83,000 clones; about 4.1% falls within the top ten. The source material was PBMCs. The receptors derive from a man between 18 and 35 years old in good health and CMV-seropositive. Both conserved end residues are part of each CDR3. The D gene is left open where the match is weak.

d_call	v_call	j_call	cdr3_aa	cdr3_nt
.	TRBV7-9	TRBJ1-2	CASSLSGLQGGGYTF	TGTGCCAGCAGCTTAAGCGGACTCCAAGGCGGTGGCTACACCTTC
TRBD2	TRBV19	TRBJ2-7	CATSPREATYEQYF	TGTGCCACCTCCCCTCGGGAGGCCACCTACGAGCAGTACTTC
TRBD1	TRBV7-9	TRBJ1-1	CASVPGQMNTEAFF	TGTGCCAGCGTACCGGGACAGATGAACACTGAAGCTTTCTTT
.	TRBV27	TRBJ2-4	CASSRRWAELAKNIQYF	TGTGCCAGCAGCAGGAGGTGGGCGGAGTTAGCCAAAAACATTCAGTACTTC
.	TRBV1	TRBJ1-2	CTSSQEMGGRPYGYTF	TGCACCAGCAGCCAAGAAATGGGGGGGCGCCCCTATGGCTACACCTTC
.	TRBV5-1	TRBJ1-2	CASSLAGAAGAEGYTF	TGCGCCAGCAGCTTGGCCGGGGCGGCAGGGGCGGAGGGCTACACCTTC
.	TRBV5-4	TRBJ1-1	CASSLINPGDAEAFF	TGTGCCAGCAGCTTAATTAACCCGGGGGACGCTGAAGCTTTCTTT
TRBD1	TRBV5-1	TRBJ2-7	CASSTGSQGAKIADF	TGCGCCAGCAGCACTGGTTCACAGGGGGCAAAAATCGCGGACTTC
TRBD1	TRBV25-1	TRBJ2-5	CASSDDRGRGETQYF	TGTGCCAGCAGTGACGACAGGGGGCGCGGGGAGACCCAGTACTTC
TRBD1	TRBV27	TRBJ1-2	CASSFKPRDRDGYTF	TGTGCCAGCAGTTTCAAACCCCGGGACAGGGACGGCTACACCTTC
.	TRBV7-9	TRBJ1-2	CASGKTDSYGYTF	TGTGCCAGCGGAAAGACGGACTCCTATGGCTACACCTTC
.	TRBV9	TRBJ1-1	CASSFQMNTEAFF	TGTGCCAGCAGCTTTCAGATGAACACTGAAGCTTTCTTT
TRBD2	TRBV28	TRBJ2-1	CASSLEREGPNEQFF	TGTGCCAGCAGTTTAGAGCGGGAGGGCCCGAATGAGCAGTTCTTC
TRBD1	TRBV10-3	TRBJ1-2	CAIRGTGTNYGYTF	TGTGCCATCAGGGGGACAGGGACTAACTATGGCTACACCTTC
TRBD1	TRBV19	TRBJ2-7	CASRQGVMNEQYF	TGTGCCAGCAGACAGGGGGTAATGAACGAGCAGTACTTC
.	TRBV6-5	TRBJ1-2	CASTETESNYGYTF	TGTGCCAGCACCGAGACAGAGTCTAACTATGGCTACACCTTC
TRBD2	TRBV9	TRBJ2-1	CASSAGLAGYEQFF	TGTGCCAGCAGCGCCGGACTAGCGGGCTATGAGCAGTTCTTC
.	TRBV19	TRBJ1-1	CASTSIGGTEAFF	TGTGCCAGTACCTCTATCGGGGGCACTGAAGCTTTCTTT
TRBD1	TRBV30	TRBJ1-3	CAWSLGQPGMGNTIYF	TGTGCCTGGAGTTTGGGACAGCCCGGAATGGGAAACACCATATATTTT
.	TRBV11-2	TRBJ2-1	CASSLDYLDISPEQFF	TGTGCCAGCAGCTTAGATTACTTAGACATCTCTCCCGAGCAGTTCTTC
.	TRBV10-1	TRBJ2-5	CASSESSFGLEEATQYF	TGCGCCAGCAGTGAGTCGAGTTTCGGACTTGAGGAAGCGACCCAGTACTTC
.	TRBV5-1	TRBJ1-1	CASHVLSGEDTEAFF	TGCGCCAGCCACGTACTATCGGGGGAAGACACTGAAGCTTTCTTT
.	TRBV6-5	TRBJ1-2	CASRMTDTNGYTF	TGTGCCAGCAGGATGACAGATACAAATGGCTACACCTTC
.	TRBV5-1	TRBJ2-2	CASSFYRDTGELFF	TGCGCCAGCAGCTTCTACCGGGACACCGGGGAGCTGTTTTTT
.	TRBV19	TRBJ2-7	CASSIGLEPYEQYF	TGTGCCAGTAGTATTGGGCTCGAACCCTACGAGCAGTACTTC
.	TRBV6-1	TRBJ2-7	CASSARGWEYEQYF	TGTGCCAGCAGTGCTCGGGGGTGGGAGTACGAGCAGTACTTC
.	TRBV6-5	TRBJ1-2	CASSYSPSDYGYTF	TGTGCCAGCAGTTACTCTCCTTCGGACTATGGCTACACCTTC
TRBD1	TRBV4-1	TRBJ2-7	CASSQLLSGTEYEQYF	TGCGCCAGCAGCCAGTTGCTGTCCGGGACAGAGTACGAGCAGTACTTC
TRBD1	TRBV28	TRBJ2-2	CASSLSYQGAQAGELFF	TGTGCCAGCAGTTTATCGTACCAGGGGGCGCAGGCCGGGGAGCTGTTTTTT
TRBD1	TRBV5-6	TRBJ2-7	CASSFGTGTYEQYF	TGTGCCAGCAGCTTTGGGACAGGGACCTACGAGCAGTACTTC
TRBD2	TRBV6-1	TRBJ2-7	CASGRGEVVEQYF	TGTGCCAGTGGCCGGGGGGAGGTAGTCGAGCAGTACTTC
TRBD2	TRBV6-1	TRBJ2-2	CASEVSLADTGELFF	TGTGCCAGCGAAGTCTCACTAGCGGACACCGGGGAGCTGTTTTTT
TRBD2	TRBV6-5	TRBJ2-1	CASSRGTNSKFF	TGTGCCAGCAGCCGCGGGACTAACTCCAAGTTCTTC